The 9 T cell receptor beta chains in this list originate from one sample, sequenced in a study of type 1 regulatory T cells. TCRdb reprocessed the reads with MiXCR, giving one entry per CDR3 protein. Of some 90,000 distinct CDR3 sequences listed, roughly 30% are singletons. Specimen: CD4+ T cells, either the whole sample or a sorted fraction (not recorded which). Every receptor here comes from a human donor in good health.

This clonotype was seen a handful of times. The chain recombines TRBV7-2 with TRBJ2-5, with 7 bases that match TRBD2. The germline V gene has CDR1 SGHTA and CDR2 FQGNSA. This CDR3 is built from 15 residues. The V gene end was trimmed by 1 base and the J gene end by 5 bases; junction bases not matched to a gene: 7. The CDR3 coding sequence is TGTGCCAGCAGCTTAGTTGCGGGAGTAAGGGAGACCCAGTACTTC. Translation: CASSLVAGVRETQYF.

The table lists this clonotype with a few counts. J is TRBJ1-2 and V is TRBV29-1; 7 bases line up with TRBD1. Trimming cost V 5 bases and J 2 bases; bases outside gene matches: 5. The V gene's germline CDR1 is SQVTM and CDR2 ANQGSEA. The CDR3 length is 13 residues. CDR3 sequence: CSVYGTANYGYTF. As DNA, the CDR3 is TGCAGCGTTTACGGGACAGCGAACTATGGCTACACCTTC.

DNA for the CDR3: TGTGCCAGCAGTTTCCGAGCGCTCATCACAGATACGCAGTATTTT. Its protein product is CASSFRALITDTQYF. The genes are TRBV28 and TRBJ2-3; D gene uncertain. V shed 3 bases and J shed 2 bases, with 12 bases lying between them. The CDR3 runs to 15 residues. Looked up from germline, CDR1 is MDHEN and CDR2 is SYDVKM.

The chain combines TRBV5-4 with TRBJ2-1; 11 nucleotides line up with TRBD2. This CDR3 has 17 residues. The V segment lost 1 base and the J segment 6 bases; nucleotides outside the gene matches: 9. Germline V CDR1 and CDR2: SGHNT, YYREEE (reference sequence). This CDR3 reads CASSLTLSGRVSNEQFF. CDR3 DNA sequence: TGTGCCAGCAGCTTGACCCTTAGCGGGAGGGTTTCCAATGAGCAGTTCTTC.

The chain links TRBV20-1 to TRBJ2-7; 8 bases are shared with TRBD1. The germline gives CDR1 DFQATT, CDR2 SNEGSKA (reference sequence). The V segment lost 1 base and the J segment 2 bases; nucleotides outside the gene matches: 7. The CDR3 is 15 amino acids. CDR3 region: CSARVTGQGAYEQYF. CDR3 nucleotides: TGCAGTGCTAGAGTCACCGGACAGGGAGCCTACGAGCAGTACTTC.

The V and J genes are TRBV11-2 and TRBJ2-5; weak D call: TRBD2 (5 bases). The germline V and J ends were trimmed by 5 bases and 3 bases, with 10 bases remaining between them. The CDR3 covers 13 residues. The V gene's germline CDR1 is SGHAT and CDR2 FQNNGV. CDR3 sequence reads: CASSGGLKETQYF. The DNA for the CDR3 is TGTGCCAGCAGCGGAGGACTGAAAGAGACCCAGTACTTC.

This clonotype was counted between two and nine times. The chain recombines TRBV20-1 with TRBJ2-3, with 7 nucleotides matching TRBD1. V shed 3 bases and J 4 bases; nucleotides not matched to a gene: 16. The CDR3 runs to 17 residues. The V gene's germline CDR1 is DFQATT and CDR2 SNEGSKA (reference sequence). CDR3 protein: CSARAFFQTGRSDTQYF. The DNA of the CDR3 is TGCAGTGCTAGGGCTTTCTTTCAGACAGGGCGGTCAGATACGCAGTATTTT.

The rearrangement uses TRBV18 and TRBJ2-1; D call uncertain. Looked up from germline, CDR1 is KGHSH and CDR2 is LQKENI. The CDR3 spans 11 residues. V lost 1 base, J lost 9 bases, and 4 bases lay in between. The CDR3 sequence is CASSPQVEQFF. In nucleotides, the CDR3 is TGTGCCAGCTCACCACAGGTTGAGCAGTTCTTC.

This rearrangement joins TRBV12-3 or TRBV12-4 to TRBJ2-3; the match to TRBD2 covers 7 bases. The V and J ends lost 2 bases and 7 bases, in that order; junction bases with no gene match: 9. CDR3 length equals 15 residues. The CDR3 here is CASSLRSASGNTQYF. Here the CDR3 DNA reads TGTGCCAGCAGTTTAAGGTCCGCTAGCGGTAATACGCAGTATTTT.